This T cell receptor beta chain emerged from a study of blood T cell repertoires in COVID-19. Background on the study: Sources were T cells, B-cell-depleted T cells, or PBMCs; the material itself was cDNA or gDNA.

This CDR3 spans 16 amino acids. Trimming removed 5 bases from V and 7 bases from J, with 20 bases in between. Germline-derived CDR1 and CDR2 are LNHDA and SQIVND (reference sequence). The table came from immunoSEQ multiplex PCR; TCRdb's copy has only in-frame clones and leaves some out. The sample lists just under 30,000 clones; roughly nine tenths were seen once. The source is a human donor with active COVID-19. The donor label of this sample is uncertain. The chain uses TRBV19 and TRBJ1-4, with D possibly being TRBD1 (6 bases). Sequencing was done on a sample of peripheral blood. CDR3 nucleotides: TGTGCCAGTAGTCCCTCAGCCGCAGGGGTTGGTGAAAAACTGTTTTTT. This codes for CASSPSAAGVGEKLFF.